A single sample is the source of the 20 T cell receptor beta chains below, sequenced in a study of blood T cell repertoires in COVID-19. The repertoire was sequenced with immunoSEQ multiplex PCR; TCRdb's copy has only in-frame clones and lacks some. The data show 100,000 to 150,000 clones, roughly 89% seen once. The sequenced material came from peripheral blood. These receptors came from a man between 60 and 70 years old with COVID-19, enrolled during active disease.

This chain joins TRBV6-2 or TRBV6-3 and TRBJ1-2, with 8 nucleotides matching TRBD1. V lost 6 bases, J lost 5 bases, and 5 bases stayed unmatched. CDR3 length: 13 residues. Per the germline V gene, CDR1 is MNHEY and CDR2 is SVGEGT. As DNA, the CDR3 is TGTGCCAGCAGCCGAGGACAGGGATATGGCTACACCTTC. It yields the protein CASSRGQGYGYTF.

J is TRBJ1-5 and V is TRBV15; the D is unclear. Trimming pared 0 bases from V and 9 bases from J, leaving 9 bases between. The germline gives CDR1 LNHNV, CDR2 YYDKDF (reference sequence). The CDR3 covers 13 residues. CDR3 DNA sequence: TGTGCCACCAGCAGAGACGGGGTATCGCCCCAGCATTTT. It yields the protein CATSRDGVSPQHF.

The chain links TRBV4-1 to TRBJ1-2; 8 nucleotides line up with TRBD1. This CDR3 has 14 amino acids. Germline assignment: CDR1 MGHRA and CDR2 YSYEKL. V lost 1 base to trimming and J lost 8 bases; unmatched junction nucleotides: 6. The DNA for the CDR3 is TGCGCCAGCAGCCAAGTGGACAGGGTGAACGGCTACACCTTC. It specifies CASSQVDRVNGYTF.

V and J are TRBV7-2 and TRBJ1-4, with 10 bases that match TRBD1. Germline V gene data show CDR1 as SGHTA and CDR2 as FQGNSA. J was trimmed by 6 bases and V by 6 bases; bases with no gene match: 4. The CDR3 sequence is 14 residues long. The CDR3 DNA reads TGTGCCAGCAGTACCGACAGGGGGCATGAAAAACTGTTTTTT. Residues: CASSTDRGHEKLFF.

The chain carries TRBV19 and TRBJ2-2; unclear D gene. Germline CDR1 is LNHDA and CDR2 is SQIVND (reference sequence). The CDR3 loop spans 14 amino acids. V was cut by 8 bases and J by 0 bases, with 10 bases left in between. In DNA form, the CDR3 reads TGTGCCAGTGCTGTCTCGGCGAACACCGGGGAGCTGTTTTTT. Its translation is CASAVSANTGELFF.

The CDR3 DNA is TGTGCCAGTAGTATAGCCCCGGGGGGGCCCGGAAAAGATACGCAGTATTTT. Its translation is CASSIAPGGPGKDTQYF. This chain joins TRBV19 and TRBJ2-3; 8 bases fit TRBD2. CDR1 and CDR2 (germline): LNHDA, SQIVND (reference sequence). The length of the CDR3 is 17 residues. With 1 base clipped from V and 5 bases from J, the junction kept 11 bases outside the gene matches.

The rearrangement joins TRBV2 to TRBJ1-2; 11 nucleotides match TRBD1. The CDR3 covers 10 residues. From germline, CDR1 is SNHLY and CDR2 FYNNEI. V trimming: 9 bases; J trimming: 12 bases; junction bases outside the gene matches: 3. CDR3 sequence reads: CARGTGGNTF. The CDR3 DNA follows: TGTGCCAGAGGGACAGGGGGAAACACCTTC.

The V and J genes are TRBV6-6 and TRBJ2-6; 7 bases align to TRBD2. Germline V lookup: CDR1 MNHNY, CDR2 SVGAGI (reference sequence). The V and J ends lost 5 bases and 1 base, in that order; junction bases with no gene match: 17. This CDR3 spans 20 amino acids. In DNA, the CDR3 is TGTGCCAGCAGTCCACCCCACGGGCTAGCGGCACCTTCTGGGGCCAACGTCCTGACTTTC. This translates into CASSPPHGLAAPSGANVLTF.

The chain has TRBV7-9 and TRBJ2-3, with D maybe TRBD2 (6 bases). V lost 1 base and J lost 0, with 8 bases in between. CDR1 is SEHNR, CDR2 FQNEAQ, per germline (reference sequence). There are 15 residues in the CDR3. CDR3 bases: TGTGCCAGCAGCTTAGGCGGGACTAGCACAGATACGCAGTATTTT. This codes for CASSLGGTSTDTQYF.

This chain uses TRBV11-3 with TRBJ1-1; D perhaps matches TRBD1 (5 bases). The ends were cut back, 1 base at V and 8 bases at J, with 8 bases in the middle. The CDR3 is made up of 12 amino acids. CDR1 is SGHNT and CDR2 is YENEEA in the germline V gene. CDR3 protein: CASSLGRGEAFF. In DNA form, the CDR3 reads TGTGCCAGCAGCTTAGGGAGGGGCGAAGCTTTCTTT.

The genes are TRBV3-1 (or the pseudogene TRBV3-2) and TRBJ1-2; D perhaps matches TRBD1 (5 bases). This CDR3 spans 13 amino acids. The germline gives CDR1 LGHDT, CDR2 YNNKEL (reference sequence). V lost 0 bases to trimming and J lost 5 bases, with 7 bases between them. The CDR3 sequence: CASSQEGVYGYTF. CDR3 nucleotide sequence: TGTGCCAGCAGCCAAGAAGGGGTTTATGGCTACACCTTC.

The V gene is TRBV27, the J gene TRBJ1-4; 7 bases are shared with TRBD1. The CDR3 has 16 amino acids. Trimming at V came to 6 bases and at J to 3 bases, leaving 10 bases not matched to a gene. Germline V gene data show CDR1 as MNHEY and CDR2 as SMNVEV (reference sequence). CDR3 region: CASRQYTGDSNEKLFF. DNA for the CDR3: TGTGCCAGCAGACAGTATACAGGGGATTCTAATGAAAAACTGTTTTTT.

The J gene is TRBJ2-1, the V gene TRBV7-3; 8 bases are a match to TRBD1. Germline V gene sequence: CDR1 SGHTA, CDR2 FQGTGA. Trimming at V came to 3 bases and at J to 8 bases, leaving 9 bases not matched to a gene. The CDR3 covers 15 residues. The CDR3 nucleotides are TGTGCCAGCAGCTTTGCAGGGGGCGCGGTGGATGAGCAGTTCTTC. Translation: CASSFAGGAVDEQFF.

The rearrangement uses TRBV3-1 (or the pseudogene TRBV3-2) and TRBJ1-1, with 9 bases lining up with TRBD1. Germline loops: CDR1 LGHDT, CDR2 YNNKEL (reference sequence). J gave up 11 bases and V 3 bases, and 7 bases lay outside the gene matches. This CDR3 is 13 amino acids long. The DNA of the CDR3 is TGTGCCAGCAGCCACGGGACAGGGTATAGGGCTTTCTTT. Protein: CASSHGTGYRAFF.

Only one count was recorded for this clone. The chain employs TRBV12-3 or TRBV12-4 and TRBJ1-2; possible D gene TRBD1, 6 bases. Trimming removed 1 base at V and 7 bases at J, with 7 bases between. The length of the CDR3 is 12 residues. CDR3 coding DNA: TGTGCCAGCAGTTTAGAACAGGGTGGCTACACCTTC. Translation gives CASSLEQGGYTF.

This clone was found once. V and J are TRBV2 and TRBJ2-5, with D tentatively TRBD1 (5 bases). V lost 8 bases, J lost 5 bases, and 18 bases lay in between. From germline, CDR1 is SNHLY and CDR2 FYNNEI. The CDR3 has 14 amino acids. CDR3 sequence (DNA): TGTGCCAGCCTCAGGGCAGCCTCCTGGGAGACCCAGTACTTC. Protein product: CASLRAASWETQYF.

This clone was detected only once. V and J are TRBV5-8 and TRBJ2-4; D gene ambiguous. V was shortened by 7 bases and J by 2 bases, with 16 bases between the two germline ends. The CDR3 runs 15 residues. CDR1 is SGHTS and CDR2 is YDEGEE in the germline V gene. The CDR3 sequence is CASGPRDTSKNIQYF. As DNA, the CDR3 is TGTGCCAGCGGTCCCAGAGACACATCCAAAAACATTCAGTACTTC.

The chain couples TRBV6-1 to TRBJ1-6, with D possibly matching TRBD1 (5 bases). This CDR3 has 15 amino acids. The V gene's germline CDR1 is MNHNS and CDR2 SASEGT. V was trimmed by 2 bases and J by 7 bases, leaving 12 bases between them. The CDR3 DNA reads TGTGCCAGCAGTGAAAGTCCAGGGTCCAATTCACCCCTCCACTTT. This sequence encodes CASSESPGSNSPLHF.

The rearrangement uses TRBV6-1 and TRBJ2-6, with D maybe TRBD2 (5 bases). V was pared by 0 bases and J by 2 bases, with 11 bases between. The CDR3 spans 17 residues. From germline, CDR1 is MNHNS and CDR2 SASEGT. The CDR3 is CASSEALLEAGANVLTF. CDR3 bases: TGTGCCAGCAGTGAAGCGCTTCTGGAGGCTGGGGCCAACGTCCTGACTTTC.

The CDR3 sequence: CASSIALHGTGFEETQYF. The DNA of the CDR3 is TGTGCCAGTAGTATAGCCCTTCACGGGACAGGGTTTGAAGAGACCCAGTACTTC. The rearrangement uses TRBV19 and TRBJ2-5, with 9 bases that match TRBD1. The germline CDR1 and CDR2 sequences are LNHDA and SQIVND (reference sequence). With 1 base clipped from V and 3 bases from J, the junction kept 12 bases outside the gene matches. The CDR3 covers 18 residues.